This record concerns one TCR beta chain sequence. The antigen is not known. Measured with immunoSEQ multiplex PCR; TCRdb has only the in-frame clones, and not every one. The sample includes roughly 150,000 clones, roughly 94% seen only once; the top ten take about 4.6%. Second doses that came at about 4 or about 12 weeks were put together. This record comes from a study of T cell responses to AZD1222 COVID-19 vaccine. The study, taken as a whole, reports: Only five or six AZD1222 recipients were seropositive at baseline. Samples come after the peak T cell response, not at day 14. Clonal diversity was possibly underestimated, and white British individuals and females predominated among donors.

Germline-derived CDR1 and CDR2 are PRHDT and FYEKMQ (reference sequence). The V end was cut by 2 bases, the J end by 3 bases, with 8 bases between. The CDR3 consists of 15 residues. The specimen comprised peripheral blood, sampled 28 days after the second AZD1222 dose. The receptor was derived from an adult who received the AZD1222 COVID-19 vaccine. V gene TRBV13 combines with J gene TRBJ2-6; no firm D call. The CDR3 nucleotides read TGTGCCAGCAGCTTATTGTCGGGTGGGGCCAACGTCCTGACTTTC. Translated, it gives CASSLLSGGANVLTF.